This T cell receptor (beta chain) was recorded in a study of blood T cell repertoires in COVID-19. Study-wide context: Symptom resolution, clearance, or two negative PCRs marked the recovered donors of Cohort 3.

Participants came from about two dozen US areas, aged roughly 18 to 95 years. Original processing notes: Estimated nucleated cell counts came from reference gene primer amplification. Some clones are missing from TCRdb's copy, which holds only in-frame ones; the method was immunoSEQ multiplex PCR. D and trimming were read from the DNA, whereas the V and J calls and clone size are those reported in that table. The sample holds 330,000 or so clones, around 87% seen once. The ends lost 6 bases at V and 1 base at J; junction bases unmatched: 3. CDR1 MNHEY and CDR2 SVGAGI come from the germline V gene. CDR3 length: 14 residues.

V and J are TRBV6-5 and TRBJ2-7, with 10 positions matching TRBD2. This sequence originates from a man aged 40-49 years in a cohort exposed to, infected with or recovered from COVID-19 (not recorded which). The sequenced material came from PBMCs or T cells enriched from blood (not recorded which). The CDR3 DNA sequence: TGTGCCAGCAGAGAGGGACTAGCGTCCTACGAGCAGTACTTC. This translates into CASREGLASYEQYF.